This T cell receptor beta chain was identified during a study of T cell repertoires in cytomegalovirus infection. The overall study: Public TCR beta signatures were indicative of both CMV infection and a matching HLA type.

This CDR3 has 15 amino acids. The germline V gene encodes CDR1 MNHNS and CDR2 SASEGT. V was pared by 6 bases and J by 5 bases, with 8 bases of the junction left unmatched. This clonotype turned up a few times. What it binds is unknown. TCRdb passed the reads through MiXCR, listing each CDR3 protein once. The data contain roughly 140,000 distinct CDR3 sequences, less than 25% of them singletons. General observations from the study: Dominating the ex vivo response were TCR beta clonotypes that were CMV-specific and HLA-C-restricted.

The rearrangement joins TRBV6-1 to TRBJ1-5; TRBD1 aligns across 9 bases. This clonotype originated in a human donor in good health (CMV status not recorded). Some clones in this sample may be carry-over from other donors' samples. The specimen was PBMCs. The CDR3 DNA sequence: TGTGCCAGCAGGGAGGACAGGGGTTGGGATCAGCCCCAGCATTTT. Residues: CASREDRGWDQPQHF.